The clone carrying this T cell receptor (beta chain) was detected only once. Its antigen is unknown. It was from about 19-30 mg of unsorted bulk tissue that RNA and DNA were co-extracted. Germline loops: CDR1 MNHNS, CDR2 SASEGT. V dropped 11 bases and J dropped 6 bases, with 20 bases sitting between them. The CDR3 runs 13 residues. This record comes from a study of tumor-infiltrating lymphocytes in primary liver carcinoma. Whole-study results and caveats: Tumors and blood were compared for top-250-clone fraction, and tumors had the significantly higher value (p = 0.039).

With 400 to 550 ng total RNA as template and a constant-region primer, TCR beta cDNA was made. Investigators got TCR beta libraries out of three nested multiplex PCR rounds, done with slightly modified ARM-PCR. Both of the initial two PCR rounds ran for about 11 cycles and employed TRBV1-TRBV30 forward primers alongside a C-beta reverse primer. Each CDR3 protein gets one entry after TCRdb re-called the multiplex PCR reads with MiXCR. Of some 40,000 distinct CDR3 sequences listed, approximately 71% are singletons. This clonotype was obtained from a man in his forties with primary liver carcinoma and hepatitis B virus infection. This sequence joins TRBV6-1 and TRBJ2-7; the D call may be TRBD1 or TRBD2 (5 bases each). The sequencing sample was made of tumor-adjacent normal liver tissue. CDR3 coding DNA: TGTGCCGACAGTGACGGGGTCAGGGCCGAGCAGTACTTC. It yields the protein CADSDGVRAEQYF.